This T cell receptor (beta chain) emerged from a study of human T cells and chemical hapten exposure. Time point noted: patch test 3, about 24 weeks after DPC sensitization. Noted treatment: therapeutic diphenylcyclopropenone sensitization with weekly scalp DPC. People who gave samples had alopecia, were 18 to 70 years old, and were suitable for DPC. TCRdb analysed the RACE reads with MiXCR anew, one entry per CDR3 protein. The sample carries 80,000 to 100,000 distinct CDR3 sequences, 27% recorded once. Per the germline V gene, CDR1 is WSHSY and CDR2 is SAAADI. Trimming shortened V by 2 bases and J by 2 bases, and 7 bases separated the two germline ends. The CDR3 runs 15 residues.

The receptor comes from a man between 40 and 49 years old with alopecia areata. Some clones in this sample may be carry-over from other donors' samples. The sequenced sample was whole blood, obtained in connection with sensitization to the hapten diphenylcyclopropenone (DPC). The chain employs TRBV10-2 and TRBJ1-6; D is uncertain. The CDR3, as DNA: TGCGCCAGCAGTGAGGCAGTACCCTATAATTCACCCCTCCACTTT. Protein product: CASSEAVPYNSPLHF.